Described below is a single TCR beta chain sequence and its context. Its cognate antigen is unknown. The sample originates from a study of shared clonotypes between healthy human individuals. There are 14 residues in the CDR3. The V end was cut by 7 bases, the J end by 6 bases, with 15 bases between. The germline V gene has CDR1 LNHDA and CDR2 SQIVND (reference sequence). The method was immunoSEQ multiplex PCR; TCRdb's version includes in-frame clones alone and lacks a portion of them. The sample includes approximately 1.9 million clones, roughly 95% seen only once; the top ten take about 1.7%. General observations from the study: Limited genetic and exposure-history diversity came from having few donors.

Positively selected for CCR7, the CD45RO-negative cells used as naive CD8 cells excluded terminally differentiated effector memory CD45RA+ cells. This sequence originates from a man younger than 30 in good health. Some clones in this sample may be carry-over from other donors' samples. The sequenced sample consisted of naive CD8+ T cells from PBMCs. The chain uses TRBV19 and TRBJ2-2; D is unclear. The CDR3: CASKSYARAGELFF. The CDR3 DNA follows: TGTGCCAGTAAATCGTATGCTCGCGCCGGGGAGCTGTTTTTT.